This TCR beta chain was sequenced for a study of blood T cell repertoires in COVID-19. Study in general: COVID-19 samples from acute and convalescent phases originated in the United States, Italy and Spain.

Assay used: immunoSEQ multiplex PCR; TCRdb lists only in-frame clones, some missing. The table has 100,000 to 120,000 clones, 76% seen once. This CDR3 is built from 13 residues. Germline CDR1 SQVTM, CDR2 ANQGSEA. The V and J ends lost 7 bases and 8 bases respectively, with 19 bases between them. Sequences were obtained from peripheral blood. The receptor was derived from a woman of 80 years or more with acute or convalescent COVID-19. The V gene is TRBV29-1, the J gene TRBJ2-3, with D possibly TRBD2 on 6 matching bases. CDR3 protein: CSATGGTMGTQYF. CDR3 coding DNA: TGCAGCGCCACGGGCGGGACCATGGGTACGCAGTATTTT.